The source of this T cell receptor beta chain is a study of shared clonotypes between healthy human individuals. Germline CDR1 reads SGHNT; CDR2 reads YYREEE (reference sequence). The germline V and J ends were trimmed by 0 bases and 3 bases, with 8 bases remaining between them. CDR3 length: 14 residues. A deep-level run was used for the assay. Unsorted PBMC DNA was run through sequencing on ten immunoSEQ deep assay plates. Some clones are missing from TCRdb's copy, which holds only in-frame ones; the method was immunoSEQ multiplex PCR. The sample lists about 480,000 clones, about 80% occurring once. Study-wide points: Clonotype sharing levels among donors were expected to vary with sequencing depth.

In this sample, this clone turned up a few times. Its target is not known. V is TRBV5-4 and J is TRBJ2-3; no clear D gene. The specimen was PBMCs. This receptor was identified in a woman in her thirties or forties in good health. Some clones in this sample may be carry-over from other donors' samples. The CDR3 bases are TGTGCCAGCAGCTTGGATCTAGGTACAGATACGCAGTATTTT. It is translated as CASSLDLGTDTQYF.